This paragraph reports one T cell receptor (beta chain). TCRdb's copy holds only in-frame clones and misses some; the assay was immunoSEQ multiplex PCR. The data contain some 2,000,000 clones, roughly 94% of them singletons. Germline V gene data show CDR1 as MNHEY and CDR2 as SMNVEV (reference sequence). The CDR3 is 19 amino acids. V lost 3 bases, J lost 0 bases, and 11 bases stayed unmatched. This entry comes from a study of shared clonotypes between healthy human individuals. The V and J genes are TRBV27 and TRBJ2-6; TRBD2 aligns across 7 bases. The receptor's source is a man younger than 35 in good health. The sequenced material came from naive CD4+ T cells sorted from blood. Subset given: CD45RA+ positively selected. CDR3 in amino acids: CASSFAGKGTTSGANVLTF. Here the CDR3 DNA reads TGTGCCAGCAGTTTCGCAGGCAAAGGGACTACCTCTGGGGCCAACGTCCTGACTTTC.